This entry describes one TCR beta chain. Its antigen is undetermined. As to time point: week 47, end of study. In the vaccine, a single dose held 300 ug of the mutant IDH1 20-mer peptide, along with topical imiquimod. These data originate in a study of a mutant IDH1 vaccine in newly diagnosed glioma. Study-wide background: At week 47 came visit V13, while visit V12 had come at week 35. Points from the study as a whole: Pseudoprogression showed no apparent link to changes in top peripheral T cell clonotypes.

The CDR3 loop spans 15 amino acids. The V and J ends lost 3 bases and 0 bases, in that order; junction bases with no gene match: 2. Per germline, CDR1 SGDLS and CDR2 YYNGEE. The table came from immunoSEQ multiplex PCR; TCRdb's copy has only in-frame clones and leaves some out. The sample carries 30,000 to 40,000 clones, over 85% recorded once. Sequencing used PBMCs, obtained from a glioma patient whose treatment included an IDH1 peptide vaccine. This receptor was taken from a man aged 40-55 years with glioma. The genes are TRBV9 and TRBJ1-3, with 8 bases matching TRBD1. The CDR3 is CASSATGGSGNTIYF. DNA of the CDR3: TGTGCCAGCAGCGCCACAGGGGGCTCTGGAAACACCATATATTTT.